The rows below give T cell receptor beta chains drawn from one sample of a study of OX40 agonist ivuxolimab in advanced cancers. Measured with immunoSEQ multiplex PCR; TCRdb has only the in-frame clones, and not every one. The table includes about 35,000 clones, around 92% detected once. The sample here was CD4+ or CD8+ T cells sorted from blood, taken in a trial of the OX40 agonist ivuxolimab. The receptors derive from an adult with an advanced solid tumor such as melanoma, head and neck, liver or kidney cancer. CDR3s leave out the opening cysteine and the closing phenylalanine or tryptophan. Clone size is shown for a subset of rows, as once, few, many or a class of expanded clone.

TRBV27	-	ASSPTSEDEQY
TRBV27	-	ASSWQPGTDTQY
TRBV13	-	ASSSSGTATYEQY
TRBV7-9	-	ASSFGAGGYGTDTQY
TRBV7-2	-	ASSSWTGVDEQY
TRBV7-2	-	ASSPGQIYEQY
TRBV18	once	ASSLPPAYGGYEQY
TRBV29-1	-	SALTGLNTEAF
TRBV6-1	once	ASSEFYKTSGYEQY
TRBV29-1	-	SVVRDAEQF
TRBV9	-	ASSPQSSVTGELF
TRBV18	-	ASSPPLRERPYEQY
TRBV28	-	ASSLLSGGPQH
TRBV5-1	-	ASSGPPAYEQY
TRBV5-6	-	ASSLSRQGVSEQY
TRBV5-8	-	ASSWGQSGEAF
TRBV7-3	-	ASSGQGENLF
TRBV28	few	ASSLFGQGDYNSPLH
TRBV28	-	ASSFGEQQQETQY
TRBV19	once	ASSAGLPYEQY
TRBV5-6	-	ASSFLEYNEQF
TRBV28	-	ASSLGWDRSGHYNEQF
TRBV20-1	-	SARDREAT
TRBV4-3	-	ASSITRTSGHNEQF